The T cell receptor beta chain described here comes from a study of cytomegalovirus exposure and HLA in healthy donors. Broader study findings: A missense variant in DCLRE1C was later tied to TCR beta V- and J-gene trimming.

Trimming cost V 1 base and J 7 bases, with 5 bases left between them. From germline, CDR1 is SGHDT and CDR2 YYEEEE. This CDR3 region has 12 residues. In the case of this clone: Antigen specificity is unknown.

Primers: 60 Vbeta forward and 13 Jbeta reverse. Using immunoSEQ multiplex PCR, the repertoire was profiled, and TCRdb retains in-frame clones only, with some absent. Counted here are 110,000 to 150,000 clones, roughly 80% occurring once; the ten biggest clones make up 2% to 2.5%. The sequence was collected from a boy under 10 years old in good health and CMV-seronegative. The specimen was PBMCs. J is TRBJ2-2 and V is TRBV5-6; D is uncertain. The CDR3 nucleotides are TGTGCCAGCAGCTTGACGGGCGGGGAGCTGTTTTTT. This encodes CASSLTGGELFF.